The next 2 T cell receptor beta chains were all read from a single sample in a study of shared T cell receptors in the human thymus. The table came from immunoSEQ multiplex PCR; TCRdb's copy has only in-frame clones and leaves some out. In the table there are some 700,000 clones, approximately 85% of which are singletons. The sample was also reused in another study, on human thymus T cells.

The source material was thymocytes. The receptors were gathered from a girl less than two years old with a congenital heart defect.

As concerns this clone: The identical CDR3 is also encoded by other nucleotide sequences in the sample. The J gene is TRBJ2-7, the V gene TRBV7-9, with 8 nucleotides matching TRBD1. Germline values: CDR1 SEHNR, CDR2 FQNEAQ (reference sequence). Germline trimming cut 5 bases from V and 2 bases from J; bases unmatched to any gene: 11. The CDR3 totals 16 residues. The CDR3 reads CASSPNPRTGTYEQYF. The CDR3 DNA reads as TGTGCCAGCAGCCCCAACCCCCGGACAGGGACCTACGAGCAGTACTTC.

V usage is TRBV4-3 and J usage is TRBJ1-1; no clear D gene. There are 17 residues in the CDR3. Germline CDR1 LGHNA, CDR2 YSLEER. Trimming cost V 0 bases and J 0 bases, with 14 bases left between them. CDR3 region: CASSQDGKQHMNTEAFF. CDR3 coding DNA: TGCGCCAGCAGCCAAGATGGAAAACAGCACATGAACACTGAAGCTTTCTTT.